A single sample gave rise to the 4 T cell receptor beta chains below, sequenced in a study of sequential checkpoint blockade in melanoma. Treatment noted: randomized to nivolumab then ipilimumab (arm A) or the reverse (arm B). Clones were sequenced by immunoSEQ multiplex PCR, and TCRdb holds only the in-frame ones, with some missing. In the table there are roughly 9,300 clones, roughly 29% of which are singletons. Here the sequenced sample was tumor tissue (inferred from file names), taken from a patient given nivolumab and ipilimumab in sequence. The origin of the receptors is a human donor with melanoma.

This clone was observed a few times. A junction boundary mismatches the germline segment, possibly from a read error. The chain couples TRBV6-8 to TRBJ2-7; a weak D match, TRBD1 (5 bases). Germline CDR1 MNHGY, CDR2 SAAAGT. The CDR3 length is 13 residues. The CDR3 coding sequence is TGTGCCATCAGTGCTGACAGCTACGAGCTACAGTACTTC. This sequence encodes CAISADSYELQYF.

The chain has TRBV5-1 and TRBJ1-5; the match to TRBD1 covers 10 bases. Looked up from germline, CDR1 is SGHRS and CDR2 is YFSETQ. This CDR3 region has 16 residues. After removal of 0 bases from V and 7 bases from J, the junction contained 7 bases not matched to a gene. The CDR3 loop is CASSLGDRGRGQPQHF. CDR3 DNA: TGCGCCAGCAGCTTGGGGGACAGGGGCCGAGGGCAGCCCCAGCATTTT.

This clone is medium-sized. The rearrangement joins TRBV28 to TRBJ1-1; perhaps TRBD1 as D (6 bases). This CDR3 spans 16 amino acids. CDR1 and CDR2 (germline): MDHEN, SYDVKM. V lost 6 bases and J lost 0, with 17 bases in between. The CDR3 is CASSAPGHWMNTEAFF. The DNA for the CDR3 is TGTGCCAGCAGCGCCCCGGGACATTGGATGAACACTGAAGCTTTCTTT.

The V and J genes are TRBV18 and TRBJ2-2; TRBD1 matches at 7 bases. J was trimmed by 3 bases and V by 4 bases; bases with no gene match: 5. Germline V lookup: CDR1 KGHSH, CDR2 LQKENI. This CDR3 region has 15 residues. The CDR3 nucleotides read TGTGCCAGCTCACTAGGACAGGTGGACACCGGGGAGCTGTTTTTT. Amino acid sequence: CASSLGQVDTGELFF.